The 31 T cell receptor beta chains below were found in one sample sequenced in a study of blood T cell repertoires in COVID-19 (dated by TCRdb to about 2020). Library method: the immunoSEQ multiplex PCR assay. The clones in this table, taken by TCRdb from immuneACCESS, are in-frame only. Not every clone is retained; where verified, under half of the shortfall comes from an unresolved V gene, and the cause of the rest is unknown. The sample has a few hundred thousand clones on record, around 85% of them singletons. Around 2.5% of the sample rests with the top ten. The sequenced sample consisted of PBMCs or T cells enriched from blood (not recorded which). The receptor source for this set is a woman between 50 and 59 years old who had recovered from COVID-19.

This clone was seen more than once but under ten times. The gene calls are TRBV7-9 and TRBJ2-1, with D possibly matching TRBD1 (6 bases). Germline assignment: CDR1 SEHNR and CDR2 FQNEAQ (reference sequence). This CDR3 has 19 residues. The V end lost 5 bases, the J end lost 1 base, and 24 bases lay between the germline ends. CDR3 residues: CASSLQGYRASVSYNEQFF. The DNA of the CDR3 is TGTGCCAGCAGCCTCCAGGGGTACAGGGCGTCGGTGTCCTACAATGAGCAGTTCTTC. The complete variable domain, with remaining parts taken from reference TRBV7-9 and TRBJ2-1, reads DTGVSQNPRHKITKRGQNVTFRCDPISEHNRLYWYRQTLGQGPEFLTYFQNEAQLEKSRLLSDRFSAERPKGSFSTLEIQRTEQGDSAMYLCASSLQGYRASVSYNEQFFGPGTRLTVL.

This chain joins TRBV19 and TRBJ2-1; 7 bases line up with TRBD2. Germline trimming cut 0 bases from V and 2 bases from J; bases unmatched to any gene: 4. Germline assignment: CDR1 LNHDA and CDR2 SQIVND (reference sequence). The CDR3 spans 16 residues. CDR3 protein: CASSIDGGGAYNEQFF. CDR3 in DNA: TGTGCCAGTAGTATAGATGGGGGGGGTGCCTACAATGAGCAGTTCTTC.

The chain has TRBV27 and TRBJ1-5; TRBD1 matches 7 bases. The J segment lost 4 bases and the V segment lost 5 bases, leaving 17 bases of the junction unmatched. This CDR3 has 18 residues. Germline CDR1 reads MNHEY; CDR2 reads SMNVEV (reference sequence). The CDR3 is CASSPAGQRTARNQPQHF. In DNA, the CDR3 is TGTGCCAGCAGTCCCGCGGGACAGCGAACGGCTAGGAATCAGCCCCAGCATTTT.

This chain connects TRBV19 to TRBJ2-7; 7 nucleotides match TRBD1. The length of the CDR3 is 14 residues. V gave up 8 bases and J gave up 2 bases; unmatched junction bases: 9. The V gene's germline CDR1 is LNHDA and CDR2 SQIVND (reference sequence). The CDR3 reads CASGLRDSAYEQYF. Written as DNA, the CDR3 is TGTGCCAGTGGGCTCCGGGACAGTGCCTACGAGCAGTACTTC.

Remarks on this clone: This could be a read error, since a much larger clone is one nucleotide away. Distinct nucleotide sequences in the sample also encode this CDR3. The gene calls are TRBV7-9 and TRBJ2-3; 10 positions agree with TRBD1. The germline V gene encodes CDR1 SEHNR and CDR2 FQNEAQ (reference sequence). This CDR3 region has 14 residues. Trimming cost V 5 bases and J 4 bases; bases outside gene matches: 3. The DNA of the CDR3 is TGTGCCAGCAGCCTGACAGGGGGCGCAGATACGCAGTATTTT. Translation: CASSLTGGADTQYF. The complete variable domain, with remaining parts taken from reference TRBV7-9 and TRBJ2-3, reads DTGVSQNPRHKITKRGQNVTFRCDPISEHNRLYWYRQTLGQGPEFLTYFQNEAQLEKSRLLSDRFSAERPKGSFSTLEIQRTEQGDSAMYLCASSLTGGADTQYFGPGTRLTVL.

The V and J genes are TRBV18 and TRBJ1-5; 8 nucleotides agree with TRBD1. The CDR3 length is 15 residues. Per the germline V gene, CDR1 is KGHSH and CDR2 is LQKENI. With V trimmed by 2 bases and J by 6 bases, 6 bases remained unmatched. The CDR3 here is CASSPVQGEVQPQHF. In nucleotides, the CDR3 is TGTGCCAGCTCACCAGTACAGGGGGAGGTTCAGCCCCAGCATTTT.

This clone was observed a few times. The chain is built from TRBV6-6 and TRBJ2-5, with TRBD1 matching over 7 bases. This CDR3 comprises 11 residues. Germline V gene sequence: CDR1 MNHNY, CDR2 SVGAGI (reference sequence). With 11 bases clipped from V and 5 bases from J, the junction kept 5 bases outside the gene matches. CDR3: CAAGGRETQYF. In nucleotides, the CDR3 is TGTGCCGCAGGGGGTAGGGAGACCCAGTACTTC.

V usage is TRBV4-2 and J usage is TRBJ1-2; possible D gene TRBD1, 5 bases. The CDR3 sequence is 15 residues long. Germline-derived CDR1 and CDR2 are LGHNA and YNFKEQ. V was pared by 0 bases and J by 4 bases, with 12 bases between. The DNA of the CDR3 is TGTGCCAGCAGCCAAGACTTTCGACAGACCTATGGCTACACCTTC. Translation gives CASSQDFRQTYGYTF.

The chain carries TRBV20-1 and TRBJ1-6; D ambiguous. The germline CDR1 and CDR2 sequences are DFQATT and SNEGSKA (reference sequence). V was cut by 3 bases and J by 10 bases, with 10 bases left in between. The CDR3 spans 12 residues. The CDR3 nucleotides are TGCAGTGCTAGTAACCCAACATCACCCCTCCACTTT. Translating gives CSASNPTSPLHF.

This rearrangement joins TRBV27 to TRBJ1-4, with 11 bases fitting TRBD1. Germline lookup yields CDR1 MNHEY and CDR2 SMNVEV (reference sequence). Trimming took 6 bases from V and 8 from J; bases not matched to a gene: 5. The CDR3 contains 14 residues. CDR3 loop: CASSRGQGAEKLFF. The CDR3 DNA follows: TGTGCCAGCAGCCGAGGACAGGGGGCAGAAAAACTGTTTTTT.

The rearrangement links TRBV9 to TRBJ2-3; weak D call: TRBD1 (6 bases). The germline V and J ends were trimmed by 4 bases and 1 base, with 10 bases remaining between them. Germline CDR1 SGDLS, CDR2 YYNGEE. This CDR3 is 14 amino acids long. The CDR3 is CASSSGAGTDTQYF. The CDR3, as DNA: TGTGCCAGCAGCTCAGGGGCCGGCACAGATACGCAGTATTTT.

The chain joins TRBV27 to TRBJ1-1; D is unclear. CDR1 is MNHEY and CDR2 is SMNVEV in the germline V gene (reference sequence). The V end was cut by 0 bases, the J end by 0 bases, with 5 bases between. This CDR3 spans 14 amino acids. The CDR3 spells CASSLSQLNTEAFF. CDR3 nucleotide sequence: TGTGCCAGCAGTTTATCACAGCTGAACACTGAAGCTTTCTTT.

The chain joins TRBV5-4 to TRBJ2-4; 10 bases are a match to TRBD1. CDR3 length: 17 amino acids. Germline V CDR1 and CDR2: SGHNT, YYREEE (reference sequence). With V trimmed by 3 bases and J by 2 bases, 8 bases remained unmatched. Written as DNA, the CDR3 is TGTGCCAGCAGCTGGGGGGACAGGGGAAGGACCAAAAACATTCAGTACTTC. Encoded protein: CASSWGDRGRTKNIQYF.

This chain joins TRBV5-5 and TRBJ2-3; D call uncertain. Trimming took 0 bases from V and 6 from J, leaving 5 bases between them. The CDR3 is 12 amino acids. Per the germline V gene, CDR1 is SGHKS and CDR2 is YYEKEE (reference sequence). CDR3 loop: CASSLGVDTQYF. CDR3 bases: TGTGCCAGCAGCTTGGGCGTGGATACGCAGTATTTT.

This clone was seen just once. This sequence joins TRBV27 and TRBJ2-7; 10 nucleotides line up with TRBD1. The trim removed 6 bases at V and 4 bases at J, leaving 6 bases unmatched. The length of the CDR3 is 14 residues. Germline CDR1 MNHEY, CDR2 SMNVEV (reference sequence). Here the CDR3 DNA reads TGTGCCAGCAGAAGTCCGGGACAGGGGTACGAGCAGTACTTC. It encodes CASRSPGQGYEQYF.

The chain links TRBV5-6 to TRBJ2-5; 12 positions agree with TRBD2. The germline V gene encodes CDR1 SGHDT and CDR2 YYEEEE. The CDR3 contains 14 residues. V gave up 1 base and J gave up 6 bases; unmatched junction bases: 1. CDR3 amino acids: CASSLLAGGKTQYF. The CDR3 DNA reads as TGTGCCAGCAGCTTGCTAGCGGGAGGGAAGACCCAGTACTTC.

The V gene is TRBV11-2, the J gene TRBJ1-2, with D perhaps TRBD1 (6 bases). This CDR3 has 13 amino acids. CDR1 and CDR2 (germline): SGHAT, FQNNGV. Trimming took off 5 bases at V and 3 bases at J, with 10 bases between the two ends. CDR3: CASSRNRDYGYTF. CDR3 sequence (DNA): TGTGCCAGCAGCAGAAACAGGGACTATGGCTACACCTTC.

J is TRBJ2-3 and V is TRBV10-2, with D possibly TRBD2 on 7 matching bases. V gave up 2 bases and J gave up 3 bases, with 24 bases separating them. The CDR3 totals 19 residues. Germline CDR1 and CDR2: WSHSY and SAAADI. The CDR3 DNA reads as TGCGCCAGCAGTGAGCACGCTACTTTAGGGGGGGGCCGAACAGATACGCAGTATTTT. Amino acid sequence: CASSEHATLGGGRTDTQYF.

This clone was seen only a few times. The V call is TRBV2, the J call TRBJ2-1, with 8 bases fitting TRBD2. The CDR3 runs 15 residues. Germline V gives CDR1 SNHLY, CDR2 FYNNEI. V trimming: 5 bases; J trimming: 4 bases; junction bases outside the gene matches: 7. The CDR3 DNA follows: TGTGCCAGCAGTAACCAGGGACTAGATTACAATGAGCAGTTCTTC. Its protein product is CASSNQGLDYNEQFF. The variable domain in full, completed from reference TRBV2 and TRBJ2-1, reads EPEVTQTPSHQVTQMGQEVILRCVPISNHLYFYWYRQILGQKVEFLVSFYNNEISEKSEIFDDQFSVERPDGSNFTLKIRSTKLEDSAMYFCASSNQGLDYNEQFFGPGTRLTVL.

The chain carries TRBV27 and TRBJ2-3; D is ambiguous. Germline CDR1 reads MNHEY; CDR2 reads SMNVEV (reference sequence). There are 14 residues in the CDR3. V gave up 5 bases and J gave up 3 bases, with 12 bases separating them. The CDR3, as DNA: TGTGCCAGCAGTCCCGAGTCTATTACAGATACGCAGTATTTT. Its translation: CASSPESITDTQYF.

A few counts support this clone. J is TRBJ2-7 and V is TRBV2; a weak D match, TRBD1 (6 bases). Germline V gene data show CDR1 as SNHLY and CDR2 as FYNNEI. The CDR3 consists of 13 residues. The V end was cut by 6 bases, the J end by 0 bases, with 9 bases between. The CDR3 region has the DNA TGTGCCAGCAGGATAGGGGGCTCCTACGAGCAGTACTTC. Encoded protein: CASRIGGSYEQYF.

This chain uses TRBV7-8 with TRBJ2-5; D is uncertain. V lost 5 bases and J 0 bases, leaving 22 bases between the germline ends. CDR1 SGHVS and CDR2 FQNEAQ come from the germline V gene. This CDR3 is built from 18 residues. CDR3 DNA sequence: TGTGCCAGCAGCCACCTGGGTCCGGCGGCGCGCAACCAAGAGACCCAGTACTTC. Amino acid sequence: CASSHLGPAARNQETQYF.

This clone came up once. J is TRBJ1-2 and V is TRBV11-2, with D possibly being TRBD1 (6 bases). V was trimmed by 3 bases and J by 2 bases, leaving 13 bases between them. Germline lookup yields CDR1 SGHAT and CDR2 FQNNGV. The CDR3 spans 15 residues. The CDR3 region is CASSFVTGWNYGYTF. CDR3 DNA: TGTGCCAGCAGCTTCGTAACAGGGTGGAACTATGGCTACACCTTC.

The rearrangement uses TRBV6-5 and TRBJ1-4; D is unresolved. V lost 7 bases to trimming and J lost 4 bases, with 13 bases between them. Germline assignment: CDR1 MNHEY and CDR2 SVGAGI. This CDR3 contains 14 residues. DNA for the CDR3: TGTGCCAGCATGTTCGGTGCACTTAATGAAAAACTGTTTTTT. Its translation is CASMFGALNEKLFF.

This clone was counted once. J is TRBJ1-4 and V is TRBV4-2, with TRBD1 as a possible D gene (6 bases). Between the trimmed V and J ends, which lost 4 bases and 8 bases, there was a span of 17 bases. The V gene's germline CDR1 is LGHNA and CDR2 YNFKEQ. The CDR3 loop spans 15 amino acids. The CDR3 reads CASSLEGHLGEKLFF. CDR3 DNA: TGTGCCAGCAGCCTCGAGGGACACCTGGGGGAAAAACTGTTTTTT.

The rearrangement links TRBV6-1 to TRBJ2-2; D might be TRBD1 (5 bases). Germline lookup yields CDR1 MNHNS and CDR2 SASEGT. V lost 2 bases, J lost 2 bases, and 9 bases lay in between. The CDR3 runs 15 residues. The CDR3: CASSETGLNTGELFF. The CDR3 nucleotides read TGTGCCAGCAGTGAAACAGGCCTCAACACCGGGGAGCTGTTTTTT.

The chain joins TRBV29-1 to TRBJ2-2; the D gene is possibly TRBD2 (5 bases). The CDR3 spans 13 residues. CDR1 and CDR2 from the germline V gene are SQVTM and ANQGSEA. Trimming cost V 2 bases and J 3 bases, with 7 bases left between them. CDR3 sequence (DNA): TGCAGCGTTGAAACGGGGTACACCGGGGAGCTGTTTTTT. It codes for CSVETGYTGELFF.

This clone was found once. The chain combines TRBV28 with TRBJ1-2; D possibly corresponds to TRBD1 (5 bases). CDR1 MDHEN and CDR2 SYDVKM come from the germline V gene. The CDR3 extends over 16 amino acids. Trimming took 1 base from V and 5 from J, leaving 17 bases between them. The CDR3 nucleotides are TGTGCCAGCAGTTTATCCGACAGCCTCTTGGGGTATGGCTACACCTTC. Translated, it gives CASSLSDSLLGYGYTF.

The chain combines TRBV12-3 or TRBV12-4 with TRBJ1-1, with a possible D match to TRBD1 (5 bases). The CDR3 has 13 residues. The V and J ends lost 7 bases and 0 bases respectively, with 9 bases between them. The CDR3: CASIRQMNTEAFF. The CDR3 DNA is TGTGCCAGCATCCGACAGATGAACACTGAAGCTTTCTTT.

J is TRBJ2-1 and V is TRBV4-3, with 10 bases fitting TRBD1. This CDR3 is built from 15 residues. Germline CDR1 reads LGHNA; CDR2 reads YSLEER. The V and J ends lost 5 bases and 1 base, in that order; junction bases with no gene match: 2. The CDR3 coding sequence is TGCGCCAGCAGCAAGGGACAGGGGTCCTACAATGAGCAGTTCTTC. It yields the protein CASSKGQGSYNEQFF.

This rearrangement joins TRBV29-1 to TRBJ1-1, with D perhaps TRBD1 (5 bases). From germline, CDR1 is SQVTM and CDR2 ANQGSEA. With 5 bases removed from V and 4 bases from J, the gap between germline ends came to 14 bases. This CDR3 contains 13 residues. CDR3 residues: CSVQGPLGTEAFF. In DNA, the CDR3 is TGCAGCGTTCAGGGTCCTCTCGGCACTGAAGCTTTCTTT.